A selection of T cell receptor beta chains follows, all from one sample in a study of identical twins. TCRdb analysed the 5' RACE reads with MiXCR anew, one entry per CDR3 protein. The repertoire includes 1.5 million to 2 million distinct CDR3 sequences, less than 40% of them detected once, and under 0.35% sits in the top ten. Sequences were obtained from cord blood. The receptors originated from a newborn girl in good health. Each CDR3 is given with its conserved first and last residue. Each record gives: J gene, D gene, V gene, clone size, CDR3 DNA, CDR3 protein. A D gene is named only where the DNA matches it firmly. The listing skips clone size in some rows; elsewhere it reads once, few, many or a size class.

J: TRBJ2-7; D: TRBD2; V: TRBV3-1; size: few; DNA: TGTGCCAGCAGCCAGGGGGAGGGAGGCGGCGAGCAGTACTTC; CDR3: CASSQGEGGGEQYF
J: TRBJ2-3; D: TRBD1; V: TRBV20-1; size: -; DNA: TGCAGTGCTCCCGGGACAGGGAACCTTACTAGCACAGATACGCAGTATTTT; CDR3: CSAPGTGNLTSTDTQYF
J: TRBJ2-3; D: TRBD2; V: TRBV28; size: few; DNA: TGTGCCAGCAGTTTATCCCTAGCGGGACCTCCAGATACGCAGTATTTT; CDR3: CASSLSLAGPPDTQYF
J: TRBJ2-1; D: -; V: TRBV4-2; size: few; DNA: TGTGCCAGCAGCCAAGATTTCACGGGAGACCCGTACAATGAGCAGTTCTTC; CDR3: CASSQDFTGDPYNEQFF
J: TRBJ1-1; D: -; V: TRBV29-1; size: few; DNA: TGCAGCGTTGAAAGGGGATCAGGGCCGGACACTGAAGCTTTCTTT; CDR3: CSVERGSGPDTEAFF
J: TRBJ1-6; D: -; V: TRBV5-1; size: -; DNA: TGCGCCAGCAGCGGAATGACAGGCCTAAATTCACCCCTCCACTTT; CDR3: CASSGMTGLNSPLHF
J: TRBJ2-7; D: -; V: TRBV13; size: few; DNA: TGTGCCAGCAGCGCGCAGAGCTCCTACGAGCAGTACTTC; CDR3: CASSAQSSYEQYF
J: TRBJ2-7; D: -; V: TRBV27; size: few; DNA: TGTGCCAGCAGCCCACGCTGGAACGTCCGGCCGGCCTACGAGCAGTACTTC; CDR3: CASSPRWNVRPAYEQYF
J: TRBJ1-5; D: -; V: TRBV6-2/TRBV6-3; size: -; DNA: TGTGCCAGCAGAAGGGGAGGGGGTTTCAATCAGCCCCAGCATTTT; CDR3: CASRRGGGFNQPQHF
J: TRBJ1-1; D: -; V: TRBV20-1; size: -; DNA: TGCAGTGCTAGTCGCGGCGCAATGAACACTGAAGCTTTCTTT; CDR3: CSASRGAMNTEAFF
J: TRBJ2-4; D: TRBD2; V: TRBV24-1; size: -; DNA: TGTGCCACCAGTGATCCCCGGGGAGGGTTAGCCAAAAACATTCAGTACTTC; CDR3: CATSDPRGGLAKNIQYF
J: TRBJ2-1; D: TRBD2; V: TRBV11-2; size: -; DNA: TGTGCCAGCAGCTTCGGCTTCCAACTAGCGGGGGAATACAATGAGCAGTTCTTC; CDR3: CASSFGFQLAGEYNEQFF
J: TRBJ1-5; D: TRBD1; V: TRBV14; size: -; DNA: TGTGCCAGCAGCCCTAAATCGGGAACAGGGGACCGTCAGCCCCAGCATTTT; CDR3: CASSPKSGTGDRQPQHF
J: TRBJ2-1; D: -; V: TRBV7-2; size: -; DNA: TGTGCCAGCAGCTTAGCTGTGCGGGGCTTCTACAATGAGCAGTTCTTC; CDR3: CASSLAVRGFYNEQFF
J: TRBJ1-6; D: -; V: TRBV6-5; size: few; DNA: TGTGCCAGCAGTTACTCGAGATGGGGGGCGTATAATAATTCACCCCTCCACTTT; CDR3: CASSYSRWGAYNNSPLHF
J: TRBJ1-6; D: -; V: TRBV6-5; size: -; DNA: TGTGCCGGCAGTCCCACGGACGGTCGTAGCTCACCCCTCCACTTT; CDR3: CAGSPTDGRSSPLHF
J: TRBJ2-5; D: TRBD1; V: TRBV29-1; size: -; DNA: TGCAGCGCCGGATGGACAGGGTCCTTTTCGGAGACCCAGTACTTC; CDR3: CSAGWTGSFSETQYF
J: TRBJ2-3; D: -; V: TRBV3-1; size: few; DNA: TGTGCCAGCAGCCAAGAACTTAGCGGAAGCACAGATACGCAGTATTTT; CDR3: CASSQELSGSTDTQYF
J: TRBJ2-1; D: -; V: TRBV4-1; size: few; DNA: TGCGCCAGCAGCCGATTACCGGGCCTTTCCTACAATGAGCAGTTCTTC; CDR3: CASSRLPGLSYNEQFF
J: TRBJ1-1; D: -; V: TRBV11-2; size: -; DNA: TGTGCCAGCAGCCTAAACCCTGGGTGGGGGCAGAACACTGAAGCTTTCTTT; CDR3: CASSLNPGWGQNTEAFF
J: TRBJ2-1; D: TRBD1; V: TRBV27; size: few; DNA: TGTGCCAGCGGGCACAGGGGGAGCTCCTACAATGAGCAGTTCTTC; CDR3: CASGHRGSSYNEQFF
J: TRBJ1-1; D: -; V: TRBV7-2; size: -; DNA: TGTGCCAGCAGCTTATTCAGGGGTAGAAGGAACACTGAAGCTTTCTTT; CDR3: CASSLFRGRRNTEAFF
J: TRBJ2-7; D: TRBD2; V: TRBV29-1; size: few; DNA: TGCAGCGTTGCCACCCGACTAGCGGGAGGTCGCGAGCAGTACTTC; CDR3: CSVATRLAGGREQYF
J: TRBJ2-1; D: TRBD1; V: TRBV29-1; size: many; DNA: TGCAGCGTTGAGGGGACAGGGGTCTACAATGAGCAGTTCTTC; CDR3: CSVEGTGVYNEQFF
J: TRBJ2-7; D: -; V: TRBV20-1; size: few; DNA: TGCAGTGCTAGAAAAGCGCCCCATTACGAGCAGTACTTC; CDR3: CSARKAPHYEQYF
J: TRBJ2-3; D: -; V: TRBV10-3; size: few; DNA: TGTGCCATCAGTGAGGCTGACTACACAGATACGCAGTATTTT; CDR3: CAISEADYTDTQYF
J: TRBJ2-3; D: -; V: TRBV6-5; size: -; DNA: TGTGCCAGCAGCCCTTACGAAACGACAGATACGCAGTATTTT; CDR3: CASSPYETTDTQYF
J: TRBJ2-4; D: -; V: TRBV5-1; size: -; DNA: TGCGCCAGCAGCTTGGTCTGGGGCGGGTCCTACGAGCAGGACTTC; CDR3: CASSLVWGGSYEQDF
J: TRBJ1-5; D: -; V: TRBV5-8; size: many; DNA: TGTGCCAGCAGCTTGGAGAGAGGGGGGAATCAGCCCCAGCATTTT; CDR3: CASSLERGGNQPQHF
J: TRBJ2-5; D: TRBD2; V: TRBV7-2; size: -; DNA: TGTGCCAGCAGCTTAAGGAAGACTAGCGGGAGATCCCGGGAGACCCAGTACTTC; CDR3: CASSLRKTSGRSRETQYF
J: TRBJ2-1; D: -; V: TRBV7-2; size: few; DNA: TGTGCCAGCAGCTTAGCGTATGAGGGGGGGGGGTTCTACAATGAGCAGTTCTTC; CDR3: CASSLAYEGGGFYNEQFF
J: TRBJ2-1; D: -; V: TRBV28; size: -; DNA: TGTGCCAGCAGTTTCTATCCTAGCGCGGCGGCCTACGAGCAGTTCTTC; CDR3: CASSFYPSAAAYEQFF
J: TRBJ2-7; D: -; V: TRBV27; size: -; DNA: TGTGCCAGCAGTGTACCCCCCAACAGGGAGGGGGTGGGGCAGTACTTC; CDR3: CASSVPPNREGVGQYF
J: TRBJ1-6; D: -; V: TRBV20-1; size: -; DNA: TGCAGTGCTAGTATGAGAGGATCCTATAATTCACCCCTCCACTTT; CDR3: CSASMRGSYNSPLHF
J: TRBJ1-2; D: TRBD1; V: TRBV20-1; size: many; DNA: TGCAGTGCTTTGACAGGGAACTATGGCTACACCTTC; CDR3: CSALTGNYGYTF
J: TRBJ2-3; D: TRBD2; V: TRBV3-1; size: few; DNA: TGTGCCAGCAGCCAAGGTGGCCTAGCGGGGGGGTCCACAGATACGCAGTATTTT; CDR3: CASSQGGLAGGSTDTQYF
J: TRBJ2-3; D: TRBD2; V: TRBV12-5; size: -; DNA: TGTGCTAACCAGCGGGAGATCCTAGACACAGATACGCAGTATTTT; CDR3: CANQREILDTDTQYF
J: TRBJ2-2; D: -; V: TRBV28; size: -; DNA: TGTGCCAGCAGTTTCGGGGGCAGAGCGAACACCGGGGAGCTGTTTTTT; CDR3: CASSFGGRANTGELFF
J: TRBJ2-7; D: TRBD2; V: TRBV28; size: few; DNA: TGTGCCAGCAGCCGCGGACTAGCAGCCGACGAGCAGTACTTC; CDR3: CASSRGLAADEQYF
J: TRBJ2-7; D: -; V: TRBV10-3; size: -; DNA: TGTGCCATCAGTGCACACCAGGGGCCAAGCTCCTACGAGCAGTACTTC; CDR3: CAISAHQGPSSYEQYF
J: TRBJ1-6; D: -; V: TRBV6-1; size: few; DNA: TGTGCCAGCAGTGAAAGGGCCCCGGGGGTTTCACCCCTCCACTTT; CDR3: CASSERAPGVSPLHF
J: TRBJ2-1; D: -; V: TRBV7-9; size: few; DNA: TGTGCCAGCAGCTCGGGGTTCCTCTCCTACAATGAGCAGTTCTTC; CDR3: CASSSGFLSYNEQFF
J: TRBJ1-1; D: TRBD1; V: TRBV20-1; size: -; DNA: TGCAGTGCTACCCCGACCTCAGGGGGCACTGAAGCTTTCTTT; CDR3: CSATPTSGGTEAFF
J: TRBJ2-5; D: TRBD2; V: TRBV28; size: -; DNA: TGTGCCAGCAGTTTCGAGGGACTAGGTTTCAATGAGCAGTACTTC; CDR3: CASSFEGLGFNEQYF
J: TRBJ2-3; D: -; V: TRBV27; size: few; DNA: TGTGCCAGCAGTTTGAGTTGGAACACAGATACGCAGTATTTT; CDR3: CASSLSWNTDTQYF
J: TRBJ1-6; D: -; V: TRBV29-1; size: few; DNA: TGCAGCGTTTCGGGCTCCTATAATTCACCCCTCCACTTT; CDR3: CSVSGSYNSPLHF
J: TRBJ2-1; D: TRBD2; V: TRBV5-1; size: -; DNA: TGCGCCAGCAGCTTCTCTAGCGGGGGGGCCGTTGGTGAGCAGTTCTTC; CDR3: CASSFSSGGAVGEQFF